This TCR beta chain was identified during a study of T cells in Graves' hyperthyroidism and ophthalmopathy. Notes on the study in general: Ophthalmopathy cases were set apart from stable hyperthyroidism by a 13 V-J model. Peripheral blood also featured most of the thyroid clonotypes expanded above 0.001.

TCR beta CDR3 regions were amplified from RNA transcripts. The HTBI primer set drove a first-round RT-PCR of the TCR CDR3. TCRdb reanalysed the multiplex PCR reads using MiXCR and keeps one entry per CDR3 protein. The table includes 490,000 or so distinct CDR3 sequences, 40% to 50% detected once. The germline CDR1 and CDR2 sequences are SQVTM and ANQGSEA. The CDR3 sequence is 14 residues long. Trimming took 1 base from V and 7 from J, leaving 17 bases between them. Patients were excluded because of uncontrolled infection, other autoimmune disease, pregnancy or lactation. This clonotype showed up just once. The target antigen is unknown.

Sequenced material: peripheral blood or thyroid tissue (not recorded which). This clonotype originated in an adult woman with Graves' disease, either hyperthyroidism or ophthalmopathy (not recorded which). The gene calls are TRBV29-1 and TRBJ2-7; D is unresolved. CDR3 protein: CSVEGGTVLREQYF. The CDR3 DNA sequence: TGCAGCGTTGAAGGGGGAACAGTCCTACGAGAGCAGTACTTC.